The rows below give T cell receptor beta chains drawn from one sample of a study of blood T cells in healthy people across ages. TCRdb recomputed calls from the 5' RACE reads with MiXCR, one row per CDR3 protein. The sample has under 2 million distinct CDR3 sequences, around 36% seen once; the top ten hold roughly 12%. The sequenced sample was blood. These receptors all stem from a woman aged 25 to 39 in good health. Both conserved end residues are part of each CDR3. A D gene is named only where the DNA matches it firmly. Where a row states a size, it is once, few, many or the class of an expanded clone; other rows omit it.

clone size | D gene | J gene | V gene | CDR3 protein | CDR3 DNA
few | . | TRBJ1-1 | TRBV4-1 | CASSQVEGMNTEAFF | TGCGCCAGCAGCCAAGTGGAGGGGATGAACACTGAAGCTTTCTTT
. | . | TRBJ2-3 | TRBV18 | CASSEQERFDTQYF | TGTGCCAGCTCGGAACAGGAGCGGTTTGATACGCAGTATTTT
. | TRBD2 | TRBJ2-2 | TRBV6-5 | CASSYVRGAGELFF | TGTGCCAGCAGTTACGTGCGGGGGGCCGGGGAGCTGTTTTTT
once | TRBD2 | TRBJ2-1 | TRBV28 | CASSWRGLAGVREQFF | TGTGCCAGCAGTTGGCGGGGGCTAGCGGGAGTTCGAGAGCAGTTCTTC
. | . | TRBJ2-5 | TRBV27 | CASSLSVGGVGRYF | TGTGCCAGCAGTTTATCAGTTGGGGGAGTAGGGCGGTACTTC
once | TRBD1 | TRBJ1-2 | TRBV5-1 | CASSSIDRAVANYGYTF | TGCGCCAGCAGCTCGATTGACAGGGCGGTAGCTAACTATGGCTACACCTTC
. | . | TRBJ2-1 | TRBV3-1 | CASSRRAGSNEQFF | TGTGCCAGCAGCCGGCGGGCCGGGAGCAATGAGCAGTTCTTC
. | TRBD1 | TRBJ1-1 | TRBV5-1 | CASSDQGAEAFF | TGCGCCAGCAGCGACCAGGGGGCTGAAGCTTTCTTT
few | . | TRBJ1-6 | TRBV3-1 | CASSQVGILGSPLHF | TGTGCCAGCAGCCAAGTCGGCATCTTGGGTTCACCCCTCCACTTT
. | . | TRBJ2-1 | TRBV9 | CASSVFGAEQFF | TGTGCCAGCAGCGTATTTGGAGCCGAGCAGTTCTTC
. | TRBD1 | TRBJ2-1 | TRBV5-1 | CASSVTGVGSYNEQFF | TGCGCCAGCAGCGTAACAGGGGTAGGGTCCTACAATGAGCAGTTCTTC
. | TRBD2 | TRBJ2-3 | TRBV7-3 | CASSLIAGMNTQYF | TGTGCCAGCAGCTTAATAGCGGGAATGAATACGCAGTATTTT
few | . | TRBJ2-7 | TRBV5-1 | CASATDSGTYEQYF | TGCGCCAGCGCAACAGATAGCGGAACCTACGAGCAGTACTTC
once | . | TRBJ2-1 | TRBV20-1 | CILEGPGTYNEQFF | TGCATTCTTGAGGGTCCCGGGACCTACAATGAGCAGTTCTTC
few | . | TRBJ1-2 | TRBV6-1 | CASSEASGAPYGYTF | TGTGCCAGCAGTGAAGCCAGCGGGGCGCCCTATGGCTACACCTTC
few | TRBD2 | TRBJ2-7 | TRBV4-1 | CASSASGRADDEQYF | TGCGCCAGCAGCGCTAGCGGGAGGGCTGACGACGAGCAGTACTTC
. | . | TRBJ2-3 | TRBV10-2 | CASSDWGALLAPDTQYF | TGCGCCAGCAGTGATTGGGGGGCCCTATTGGCCCCAGATACGCAGTATTTT
. | TRBD2 | TRBJ2-7 | TRBV5-1 | CASSTASGTTYEQYF | TGCGCCAGCAGCACGGCTAGCGGGACGACCTACGAGCAGTACTTC
few | . | TRBJ2-5 | TRBV9 | CASSVDPATKETQYF | TGTGCCAGCAGCGTAGACCCAGCCACCAAAGAGACCCAGTACTTC
. | TRBD2 | TRBJ2-7 | TRBV5-1 | CASSSGLAQSSYEQYF | TGCGCCAGCAGCTCAGGACTAGCCCAGAGCTCCTACGAGCAGTACTTC
. | . | TRBJ2-7 | TRBV7-9 | CASSYRAEGEQYF | TGTGCCAGCAGCTACAGGGCAGAGGGCGAGCAGTACTTC
. | . | TRBJ1-5 | TRBV5-6 | CASSLGGTYSNQPQHF | TGTGCCAGCAGCTTGGGGGGGACCTATAGCAATCAGCCCCAGCATTTT
. | TRBD2 | TRBJ2-2 | TRBV29-1 | CSVGREGGELFF | TGCAGCGTTGGTCGGGAGGGCGGGGAGCTGTTTTTT
few | . | TRBJ2-7 | TRBV24-1 | CATSPRGTGYEQYF | TGTGCCACCAGCCCCAGGGGTACGGGCTACGAGCAGTACTTC
few | TRBD1 | TRBJ1-1 | TRBV10-3 | CAIRMDRGTDTEAFF | TGTGCCATCAGAATGGACAGGGGTACTGACACTGAAGCTTTCTTT
. | TRBD2 | TRBJ2-7 | TRBV12-3/TRBV12-4 | CASTTGGFGEQYF | TGTGCCAGCACCACCGGGGGGTTCGGCGAGCAGTACTTC
few | TRBD2 | TRBJ2-2 | TRBV5-6 | CASSSTSGATGELFF | TGTGCCAGCAGCTCGACTAGCGGGGCCACCGGGGAGCTGTTTTTT
. | . | TRBJ2-1 | TRBV5-1 | CASKLADNNEQFF | TGCGCCAGCAAATTAGCGGACAACAATGAGCAGTTCTTC
few | . | TRBJ2-5 | TRBV5-1 | CASSLMWQYHQETQYF | TGCGCCAGCAGCTTGATGTGGCAGTACCACCAAGAGACCCAGTACTTC
few | . | TRBJ1-2 | TRBV28 | CASLDEPGLGYTF | TGTGCCAGCCTGGATGAGCCCGGATTGGGCTACACCTTC
. | . | TRBJ1-5 | TRBV20-1 | CSARIQAKEPQHF | TGCAGTGCTAGAATCCAGGCGAAGGAGCCCCAGCATTTT
few | TRBD1 | TRBJ1-4 | TRBV7-2 | CASSFPPWDRENEKLFF | TGTGCCAGCAGCTTCCCTCCTTGGGACAGGGAAAATGAAAAACTGTTTTTT
few | . | TRBJ2-3 | TRBV4-1 | CASSQGEDTQYF | TGCGCCAGCAGCCAAGGAGAGGATACGCAGTATTTT
few | TRBD2 | TRBJ2-1 | TRBV29-1 | CSTTGLAGEQFF | TGCAGCACTACCGGACTAGCGGGAGAACAGTTCTTC
. | . | TRBJ1-4 | TRBV7-9 | CAGSLGSGETGKLFF | TGTGCCGGCAGCTTAGGCTCAGGGGAGACGGGAAAACTGTTTTTT
. | TRBD1 | TRBJ1-5 | TRBV27 | CASRQGNGQPQHF | TGTGCCAGCCGACAGGGTAACGGTCAGCCCCAGCATTTT
. | TRBD2 | TRBJ2-1 | TRBV9 | CASSVVGGINEQFF | TGTGCCAGCAGCGTAGTGGGGGGGATCAATGAGCAGTTCTTC
few | . | TRBJ1-5 | TRBV20-1 | CSARNDQVDNQPQHF | TGCAGTGCTAGAAATGATCAGGTCGACAATCAGCCCCAGCATTTT
few | . | TRBJ1-2 | TRBV7-2 | CASSPETRPLGGYTF | TGTGCCAGCAGCCCCGAAACCCGGCCCCTGGGGGGCTACACCTTC
. | TRBD1 | TRBJ1-1 | TRBV5-5 | CASSWGQGPGTEAFF | TGTGCCAGCAGCTGGGGACAGGGCCCCGGCACTGAAGCTTTCTTT
. | TRBD1 | TRBJ1-1 | TRBV3-1 | CASSQGQGVSTEAFF | TGTGCCAGCAGCCAGGGACAGGGTGTGTCTACTGAAGCTTTCTTT
few | TRBD2 | TRBJ2-1 | TRBV20-1 | CSASGLADHNEQFF | TGCAGTGCTAGTGGACTAGCCGACCACAATGAGCAGTTCTTC
. | . | TRBJ2-3 | TRBV5-1 | CASSFRGLVWGTDTLYF | TGCGCCAGCAGCTTCCGGGGCCTAGTTTGGGGCACAGATACGCTGTATTTT
many | . | TRBJ2-7 | TRBV6-1 | CASSEQGHEQYF | TGTGCCAGCAGTGAACAGGGCCACGAGCAGTACTTC
few | . | TRBJ2-5 | TRBV24-1 | CATAKGTVQETQYF | TGTGCCACAGCAAAAGGGACCGTACAAGAGACCCAGTACTTC
. | TRBD2 | TRBJ2-1 | TRBV20-1 | CSARDASGRYNEQFF | TGCAGTGCTAGAGACGCTAGCGGGAGATACAATGAGCAGTTCTTC
. | . | TRBJ2-7 | TRBV7-9 | CASSSLGGQESYEQYF | TGTGCCAGCAGCTCATTAGGGGGGCAGGAGTCCTACGAGCAGTACTTC
once | TRBD2 | TRBJ2-5 | TRBV20-1 | CSARGAASGGSVWDNEQYF | TGCAGTGCTAGAGGTGCGGCTAGCGGGGGTTCAGTCTGGGACAATGAGCAGTACTTC
. | TRBD2 | TRBJ2-1 | TRBV5-6 | CASSYGRTPYNEQFF | TGTGCCAGCAGCTACGGGAGGACACCGTACAATGAGCAGTTCTTC
. | . | TRBJ1-4 | TRBV29-1 | CSVLGNPNEKLFF | TGCAGCGTTTTAGGAAACCCCAATGAAAAACTGTTTTTT
many | . | TRBJ2-4 | TRBV29-1 | CSVAIPVAKNIQYF | TGCAGCGTTGCCATCCCCGTAGCCAAAAACATTCAGTACTTC
few | . | TRBJ1-2 | TRBV3-1 | CASSHSPQSNYGYTF | TGTGCCAGCAGCCACTCCCCTCAGTCTAACTATGGCTACACCTTC
many | . | TRBJ2-7 | TRBV20-1 | CSATRDYEQYF | TGCAGTGCTACAAGGGACTACGAGCAGTACTTC
. | . | TRBJ2-5 | TRBV3-1 | CASSQDGLVEETQYF | TGTGCCAGCAGCCAAGACGGGCTAGTAGAAGAGACCCAGTACTTC
few | TRBD2 | TRBJ2-1 | TRBV20-1 | CSARVMTSGGLYNEQFF | TGCAGTGCTAGAGTTATGACTAGCGGGGGACTTTACAATGAGCAGTTCTTC
. | . | TRBJ2-1 | TRBV3-1 | CASSQDHMVPEQFF | TGTGCCAGCAGCCAAGATCATATGGTACCTGAGCAGTTCTTC
. | . | TRBJ1-6 | TRBV4-1 | CASSQNRDYNSPLHF | TGCGCCAGCAGCCAAAACAGGGATTATAATTCACCCCTCCACTTT